Presented here are 25 T cell receptor beta chains from one specimen sequenced in a study of T cell responses to AZD1222 COVID-19 vaccine. The data were produced by immunoSEQ multiplex PCR, yet TCRdb's version contains in-frame clones alone and is incomplete. The sample includes 120,000 to 150,000 clones, roughly nine tenths of them seen just once. Sequencing was performed on peripheral blood, taken 28 days after the second dose of the MenACWY control vaccine. The receptor set was obtained from an adult who received the MenACWY meningococcal vaccine as a control.

The V call is TRBV5-6, the J call TRBJ2-7; 12 bases map to TRBD2. V dropped 1 base and J dropped 5; count of bases not matched to a gene: 7. This CDR3 spans 16 amino acids. The V gene's germline CDR1 is SGHDT and CDR2 YYEEEE. The CDR3 sequence: CASSLLTSGRYHEQYF. The CDR3 coding sequence is TGTGCCAGCAGCTTGTTAACTAGCGGGAGGTACCACGAGCAGTACTTC.

The V and J genes are TRBV27 and TRBJ1-3, with D unresolved. Germline loops: CDR1 MNHEY, CDR2 SMNVEV (reference sequence). The CDR3 is 14 residues long. V lost 6 bases and J 0 bases, leaving 9 bases between the germline ends. The CDR3, as DNA: TGTGCCAGCAGATTACACGGCTCTGGAAACACCATATATTTT. It yields the protein CASRLHGSGNTIYF.

This clone has just a few counts. The chain is built from TRBV27 and TRBJ2-7; D uncertain. The CDR3 extends over 13 amino acids. Germline V CDR1 and CDR2: MNHEY, SMNVEV (reference sequence). V lost 5 bases, J lost 0 bases, and 8 bases lay in between. The CDR3 DNA sequence: TGTGCCAGCAGTCAAGGGTTCTCCTACGAGCAGTACTTC. Amino acid sequence: CASSQGFSYEQYF.

The gene calls are TRBV7-2 and TRBJ2-7; 9 nucleotides line up with TRBD1. V lost 4 bases and J lost 6; bases outside the gene matches: 7. This CDR3 is 14 amino acids long. Germline V gene lookup returns CDR1 SGHTA and CDR2 FQGNSA. Here the CDR3 reads CASSSGTGLFEQYF. For the CDR3, the DNA is TGTGCCAGCAGCTCCGGGACAGGGCTATTCGAGCAGTACTTC.

J is TRBJ2-3 and V is TRBV5-1, with D possibly being TRBD2 (7 bases). Germline V gene sequence: CDR1 SGHRS, CDR2 YFSETQ. Trimming pared 2 bases from V and 1 base from J, leaving 14 bases between. CDR3 size: 16 residues. CDR3: CASSFVRGARTDTQYF. In DNA, the CDR3 is TGCGCCAGCAGCTTCGTTCGGGGGGCCCGCACAGATACGCAGTATTTT.

As regards this clone: The same CDR3 is also encoded by other DNA sequences in this sample. V and J are TRBV4-3 and TRBJ2-3; 9 bases line up with TRBD1. Germline V lookup: CDR1 LGHNA, CDR2 YSLEER. V shed 4 bases and J 4 bases; nucleotides not matched to a gene: 3. This CDR3 comprises 14 residues. CDR3 bases: TGCGCCAGCAGCCTCGGGACAGGGCCAGATACGCAGTATTTT. It codes for CASSLGTGPDTQYF.

The chain uses TRBV15 and TRBJ2-7, with D perhaps assigned TRBD1 or TRBD2 (6 bases each). CDR1 is LNHNV, CDR2 YYDKDF, per germline (reference sequence). CDR3 size: 15 residues. Trimming took 1 base from V and 1 from J, leaving 11 bases between them. The DNA for the CDR3 is TGTGCCACCAGCAGAGGCGGGACACAATCCTACGAGCAGTACTTC. The encoded protein is CATSRGGTQSYEQYF.

The chain joins TRBV7-2 to TRBJ2-1; TRBD2 agrees at 7 bases. V shed 1 base and J 0 bases; nucleotides not matched to a gene: 6. This CDR3 is 17 amino acids long. Germline V gene sequence: CDR1 SGHTA, CDR2 FQGNSA. The CDR3: CASSLGSGAGSYNEQFF. CDR3 DNA sequence: TGTGCCAGCAGCTTAGGGAGCGGGGCCGGCTCCTACAATGAGCAGTTCTTC.

CDR3 bases: TGTGCCAGCAGCGTAGGATCCGAAGGGTCCTACGAGCAGTACTTC. Amino acids: CASSVGSEGSYEQYF. The J gene is TRBJ2-7, the V gene TRBV9; no clear D. There are 15 residues in the CDR3. Germline loops: CDR1 SGDLS, CDR2 YYNGEE. V was clipped by 0 bases and J by 1 base, with 11 bases between them.

This chain links TRBV5-1 with TRBJ2-5; 9 bases are shared with TRBD1. Germline V lookup: CDR1 SGHRS, CDR2 YFSETQ. V shed 4 bases, J shed 5 bases, and the junction held 9 bases outside the gene matches. The CDR3 is 15 amino acids. The CDR3 nucleotides are TGCGCCAGCAGCCGACAGGGGGGCGCTCCGGAGACCCAGTACTTC. Translation gives CASSRQGGAPETQYF. Filled out from reference TRBV5-1 and TRBJ2-5, the complete variable domain reads KAGVTQTPRYLIKTRGQQVTLSCSPISGHRSVSWYQQTPGQGLQFLFEYFSETQRNKGNFPGRFSGRQFSNSRSEMNVSTLELGDSALYLCASSRQGGAPETQYFGPGTRLLVL.

V and J are TRBV6-1 and TRBJ2-7; 10 bases align to TRBD1. Per germline, CDR1 MNHNS and CDR2 SASEGT. V lost 3 bases and J lost 4; bases outside the gene matches: 9. This CDR3 contains 16 residues. The CDR3 here is CASSEETGGAWYEQYF. DNA for the CDR3: TGTGCCAGCAGTGAGGAGACAGGGGGCGCCTGGTACGAGCAGTACTTC.

This clone occurred once. This chain connects TRBV2 to TRBJ2-7; TRBD1 aligns across 10 bases. V trimming: 1 base; J trimming: 9 bases; junction bases outside the gene matches: 6. CDR3 length: 14 amino acids. The germline gives CDR1 SNHLY, CDR2 FYNNEI. CDR3 sequence reads: CASSEGTGGRVQYF. CDR3 DNA: TGTGCCAGCAGTGAAGGGACAGGGGGAAGGGTGCAGTACTTC.

This clone showed up just once. V and J are TRBV28 and TRBJ2-7; 11 bases fit TRBD1. V lost 5 bases and J lost 7; bases outside the gene matches: 4. The CDR3 is made up of 13 amino acids. Germline CDR1 MDHEN, CDR2 SYDVKM. CDR3 in DNA: TGTGCCAGCAGTCCAGGGACAGGGGGTGAGCAGTACTTC. The encoded protein is CASSPGTGGEQYF.

This clone has more than one count but fewer than ten. This rearrangement joins TRBV10-1 to TRBJ2-2; D ambiguous. The germline V gene has CDR1 WNHNN and CDR2 SYGVQD (reference sequence). Trimming pared 5 bases from V and 2 bases from J, leaving 3 bases between. This CDR3 comprises 12 residues. CDR3 protein: CASSPNTGELFF. The DNA for the CDR3 is TGCGCCAGCAGTCCCAACACCGGGGAGCTGTTTTTT.

V is TRBV10-1 and J is TRBJ2-3; TRBD2 is a possible D gene (5 bases). V was pared by 2 bases and J by 1 base, with 10 bases between. The CDR3 consists of 15 residues. Germline V lookup: CDR1 WNHNN, CDR2 SYGVQD (reference sequence). The CDR3 loop is CASSEILRGTDTQYF. As DNA, the CDR3 is TGCGCCAGCAGTGAGATTTTGCGGGGCACAGATACGCAGTATTTT.

V usage is TRBV24-1 and J usage is TRBJ1-4, with D possibly being TRBD1 (5 bases). V lost 3 bases and J 4 bases, leaving 11 bases between the germline ends. Looked up from germline, CDR1 is KGHDR and CDR2 is SFDVKD. The CDR3 runs 15 residues. The CDR3 DNA reads TGTGCCACCAGTGATGCGGGACGGAATAATGAAAAACTGTTTTTT. This encodes CATSDAGRNNEKLFF.

The chain employs TRBV7-2 and TRBJ1-4; 8 bases agree with TRBD1. V lost 6 bases to trimming and J lost 8 bases; unmatched junction nucleotides: 8. Germline V lookup: CDR1 SGHTA, CDR2 FQGNSA. This CDR3 is 14 amino acids long. CDR3 bases: TGTGCCAGCAGGGAGACAGGGGCCGGAGAAAAACTGTTTTTT. Protein product: CASRETGAGEKLFF.

The rearrangement uses TRBV19 and TRBJ1-6; 7 nucleotides agree with TRBD1. J was trimmed by 7 bases and V by 3 bases; bases with no gene match: 0. Germline V gene lookup returns CDR1 LNHDA and CDR2 SQIVND (reference sequence). The CDR3 is 13 amino acids. The CDR3 DNA reads as TGTGCCAGTAGTATGACAGGGAATTCACCCCTCCACTTT. Its protein product is CASSMTGNSPLHF.

This clone was detected ten times or more. The same CDR3 can be traced to other DNA sequences in this sample. The rearrangement uses TRBV15 and TRBJ1-4, with D uncertain. The CDR3 extends over 10 amino acids. CDR1 and CDR2 (germline): LNHNV, YYDKDF (reference sequence). V dropped 0 bases and J dropped 10 bases, with 0 bases sitting between them. Here the CDR3 DNA reads TGTGCCACCAGCAGAGAAAAACTGTTTTTT. Its translation: CATSREKLFF.

V and J are TRBV6-5 and TRBJ2-7, with 8 bases that match TRBD1. Germline V gene data show CDR1 as MNHEY and CDR2 as SVGAGI. This CDR3 region has 15 residues. The V segment lost 2 bases and the J segment 0 bases; nucleotides outside the gene matches: 3. As DNA, the CDR3 is TGTGCCAGCAGTTACAGTCAGGGGGCCTCCTACGAGCAGTACTTC. As protein: CASSYSQGASYEQYF.

The gene calls are TRBV7-9 and TRBJ2-1, with TRBD1 matching over 7 bases. The CDR3 contains 12 residues. CDR1 and CDR2 (germline): SEHNR, FQNEAQ (reference sequence). V was pared by 4 bases and J by 15 bases, with 9 bases of the junction left unmatched. Here the CDR3 reads CASSSRDSRWFF. The CDR3 coding sequence is TGTGCCAGCAGCTCACGGGACAGTAGATGGTTCTTC.

This rearrangement joins TRBV7-8 to TRBJ2-3; D may be TRBD2 (6 bases). Germline CDR1 reads SGHVS; CDR2 reads FQNEAQ. There are 15 residues in the CDR3. Trimming shortened V by 5 bases and J by 0 bases, and 12 bases separated the two germline ends. The CDR3 spells CASSPSGVSTDTQYF. In DNA, the CDR3 is TGTGCCAGCAGCCCCTCGGGGGTAAGCACAGATACGCAGTATTTT.

The chain links TRBV6-2 or TRBV6-3 to TRBJ2-5; 7 nucleotides match TRBD1. The CDR3 length is 13 residues. With V trimmed by 4 bases and J by 5 bases, 4 bases remained unmatched. In germline, CDR1 is MNHEY, CDR2 SVGEGT. CDR3 loop: CASSSGQRETQYF. CDR3 DNA: TGTGCCAGCAGTTCGGGACAGCGGGAGACCCAGTACTTC.

The chain joins TRBV2 to TRBJ2-2; 9 bases map to TRBD1. This CDR3 comprises 14 residues. V was pared by 6 bases and J by 9 bases, with 8 bases of the junction left unmatched. Germline V CDR1 and CDR2: SNHLY, FYNNEI. CDR3 region: CASRATTGGRELFF. The CDR3, as DNA: TGTGCCAGCAGGGCAACTACAGGGGGCCGGGAGCTGTTTTTT.

J is TRBJ1-1 and V is TRBV30, with 7 bases identical to TRBD1. V was clipped by 2 bases and J by 3 bases; unmatched bases: 3. Germline V gene data show CDR1 as GTSNPN and CDR2 as SVGIG (reference sequence). This CDR3 is built from 13 residues. The CDR3 protein is CAWSIGTDTEAFF. In DNA, the CDR3 is TGTGCCTGGAGTATTGGGACAGACACTGAAGCTTTCTTT. Based on the CDR3 plus reference TRBV30 and TRBJ1-1, the full variable domain is SQTIHQWPATLVQPVGSPLSLECTVEGTSNPNLYWYRQAAGRGLQLLFYSVGIGQISSEVPQNLSASRPQDRQFILSSKKLLLSDSGFYLCAWSIGTDTEAFFGQGTRLTVV.